The 6 T cell receptor beta chains presented below share a single source sample, sequenced in a study of response to subunit inactivated influenza vaccine (dated by TCRdb to between 2017 and 2018). Library generation was performed with RT-PCR. For sequencing, an Illumina HiSeq 2500 was employed. Using fastp trimming at Q25 and MiXCR clonotype assembly, TCRdb reanalyzed the public sequencing data and kept in-frame beta chains. Rows are unified per CDR3 protein, each entry keeping the most common DNA and genes. Present in this sample are about 180,000 distinct CDR3 sequences, around 9.2% of which were seen just once. The ten largest clones represent roughly 11% of the sample. The sample here was non-naive T cells sorted from PBMCs, taken on the day of vaccination. According to the study, the label for this sample's cell subset or site signals: memory T cell fraction. The receptors were sampled from a man aged 50 to 59 who received an inactivated influenza vaccine. Donor details come from another sample of the same person, matched by shared clones.

The chain has TRBV10-3 and TRBJ1-2, with D perhaps matching TRBD1 (5 bases). CDR1 and CDR2 from the germline V gene are ENHRY and SYGVKD. The V end was cut by 3 bases, the J end by 7 bases, with 15 bases between. The CDR3 length is 14 residues. This CDR3 is CAISDPRGRTGYTF. Here the CDR3 DNA reads TGTGCCATCAGTGACCCCCGGGGACGTACTGGCTACACCTTC.

This clonotype was counted between two and nine times. The chain joins TRBV20-1 to TRBJ1-2; 7 bases line up with TRBD1. The V gene end was trimmed by 0 bases and the J gene end by 4 bases; junction bases not matched to a gene: 14. The germline CDR1 and CDR2 sequences are DFQATT and SNEGSKA (reference sequence). This CDR3 is built from 17 residues. The CDR3 coding sequence is TGCAGTGCTAGAGATCAGAGGGGGCGCGGCCGGGGCTATGGCTACACCTTC. This sequence encodes CSARDQRGRGRGYGYTF.

There are a few counts of this clonotype. The chain links TRBV27 to TRBJ2-1; D not certain. The CDR3 contains 17 residues. Trimming pared 5 bases from V and 3 bases from J, leaving 20 bases between. Germline V gene sequence: CDR1 MNHEY, CDR2 SMNVEV (reference sequence). The CDR3 DNA follows: TGTGCCAGCAGTCCCCCCCCCGCGAAGCCCTACTACAATGAGCAGTTCTTC. It codes for CASSPPPAKPYYNEQFF.

The V call is TRBV28, the J call TRBJ2-7; TRBD2 matches at 9 bases. Germline values: CDR1 MDHEN, CDR2 SYDVKM. The J segment lost 3 bases and the V segment lost 8 bases, leaving 14 bases of the junction unmatched. The CDR3 is 16 amino acids. The CDR3 nucleotides are TGTGCCAGCCAGCTCGCCGGGCTAGCGGGAAACTACGAGCAGTACTTC. Its translation: CASQLAGLAGNYEQYF.

The CDR3 sequence is CSATGLAEGPGDTQYF. CDR3 DNA sequence: TGCAGTGCGACCGGACTAGCGGAGGGACCGGGGGATACGCAGTATTTT. The rearrangement uses TRBV20-1 and TRBJ2-3; 10 nucleotides match TRBD2. Germline assignment: CDR1 DFQATT and CDR2 SNEGSKA (reference sequence). This CDR3 is 16 amino acids long. Trimming cost V 6 bases and J 6 bases; bases outside gene matches: 15.

The gene calls are TRBV18 and TRBJ2-7, with 10 bases identical to TRBD2. This CDR3 has 14 amino acids. The germline CDR1 and CDR2 sequences are KGHSH and LQKENI. After removal of 3 bases from V and 3 bases from J, the junction contained 2 bases not matched to a gene. CDR3 sequence reads: CASSPSSGSYEQYF. The CDR3 bases are TGTGCCAGCTCACCCTCTAGCGGGAGCTACGAGCAGTACTTC.